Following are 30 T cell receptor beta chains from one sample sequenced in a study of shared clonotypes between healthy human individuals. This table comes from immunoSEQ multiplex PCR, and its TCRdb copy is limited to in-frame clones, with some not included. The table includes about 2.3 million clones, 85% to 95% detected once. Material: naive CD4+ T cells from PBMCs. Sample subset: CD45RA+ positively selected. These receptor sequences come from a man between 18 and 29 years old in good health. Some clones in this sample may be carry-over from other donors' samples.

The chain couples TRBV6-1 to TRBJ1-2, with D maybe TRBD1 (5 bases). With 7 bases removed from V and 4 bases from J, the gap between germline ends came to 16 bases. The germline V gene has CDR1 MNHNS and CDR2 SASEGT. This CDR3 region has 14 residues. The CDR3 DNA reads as TGTGCCAGCACCCCCCGGGGCAGCTTCTATGGCTACACCTTC. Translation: CASTPRGSFYGYTF.

In nucleotides, the CDR3 is TGTGCCAGCAGCTTACACGGGGCTAGCGGGAGTTACAATGAGCAGTTCTTC. This codes for CASSLHGASGSYNEQFF. The V gene is TRBV7-8, the J gene TRBJ2-1, with 10 bases identical to TRBD2. CDR3 length equals 17 residues. CDR1 and CDR2 from the germline V gene are SGHVS and FQNEAQ. With V trimmed by 2 bases and J by 4 bases, 8 bases remained unmatched.

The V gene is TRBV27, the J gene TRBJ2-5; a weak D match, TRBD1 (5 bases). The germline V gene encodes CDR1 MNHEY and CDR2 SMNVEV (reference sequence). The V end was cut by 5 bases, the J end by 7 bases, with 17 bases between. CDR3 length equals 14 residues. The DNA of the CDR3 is TGTGCCAGCAGTGGCAGGGTTTCGGTTGGGACCCAGTACTTC. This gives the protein CASSGRVSVGTQYF.

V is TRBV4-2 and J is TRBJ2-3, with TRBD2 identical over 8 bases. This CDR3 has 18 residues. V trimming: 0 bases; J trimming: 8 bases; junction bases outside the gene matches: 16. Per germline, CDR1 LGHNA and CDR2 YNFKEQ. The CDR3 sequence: CASSQEWIGTRGPVTQYF. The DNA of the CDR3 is TGTGCCAGCAGCCAAGAATGGATCGGGACTAGGGGCCCAGTTACGCAGTATTTT.

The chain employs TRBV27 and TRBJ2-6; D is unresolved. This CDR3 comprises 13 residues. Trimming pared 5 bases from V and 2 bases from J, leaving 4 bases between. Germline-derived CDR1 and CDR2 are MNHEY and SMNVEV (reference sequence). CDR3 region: CASSRTGANVLTF. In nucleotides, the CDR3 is TGTGCCAGCAGTCGAACTGGGGCCAACGTCCTGACTTTC.

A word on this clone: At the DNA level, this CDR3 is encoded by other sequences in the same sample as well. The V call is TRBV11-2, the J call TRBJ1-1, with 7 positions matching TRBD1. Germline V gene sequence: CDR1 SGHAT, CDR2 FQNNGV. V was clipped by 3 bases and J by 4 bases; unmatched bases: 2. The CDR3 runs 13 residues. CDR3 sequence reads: CASSFSGGTEAFF. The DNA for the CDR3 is TGTGCCAGCAGCTTCTCAGGGGGCACTGAAGCTTTCTTT.

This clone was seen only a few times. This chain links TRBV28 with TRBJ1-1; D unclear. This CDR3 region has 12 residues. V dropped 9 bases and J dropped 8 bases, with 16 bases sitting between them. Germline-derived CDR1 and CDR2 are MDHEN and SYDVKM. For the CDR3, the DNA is TGTGCCAGTCAAAAAAGCCCACTAGAAGCTTTCTTT. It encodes CASQKSPLEAFF.

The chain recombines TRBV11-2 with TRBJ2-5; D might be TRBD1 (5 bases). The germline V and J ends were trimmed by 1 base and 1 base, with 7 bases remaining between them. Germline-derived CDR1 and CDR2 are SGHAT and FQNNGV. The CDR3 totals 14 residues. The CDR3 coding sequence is TGTGCCAGCAGCTTAGCAGGGATCCAAGAGACCCAGTACTTC. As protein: CASSLAGIQETQYF.

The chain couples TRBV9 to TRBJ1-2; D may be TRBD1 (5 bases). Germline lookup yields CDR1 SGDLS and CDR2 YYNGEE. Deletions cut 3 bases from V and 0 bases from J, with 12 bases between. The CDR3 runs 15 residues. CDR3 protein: CASSAGTEANYGYTF. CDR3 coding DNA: TGTGCCAGCAGCGCCGGGACGGAAGCTAACTATGGCTACACCTTC.

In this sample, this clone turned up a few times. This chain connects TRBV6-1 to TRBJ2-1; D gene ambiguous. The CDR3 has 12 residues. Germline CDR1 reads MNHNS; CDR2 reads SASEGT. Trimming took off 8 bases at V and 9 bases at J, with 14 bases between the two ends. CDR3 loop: CASPRPGGEQFF. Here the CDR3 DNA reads TGTGCCAGCCCTAGGCCGGGCGGTGAGCAGTTCTTC.

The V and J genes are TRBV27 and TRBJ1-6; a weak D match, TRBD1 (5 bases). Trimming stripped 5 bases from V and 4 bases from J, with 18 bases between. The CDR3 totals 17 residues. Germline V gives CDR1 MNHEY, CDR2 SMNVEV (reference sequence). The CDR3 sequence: CASSTRAARDYNSPLHF. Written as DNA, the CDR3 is TGTGCCAGCAGTACCCGGGCCGCCAGGGATTATAATTCACCCCTCCACTTT.

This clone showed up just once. The chain's CDR3 is CASSQQPGAGELFF. The CDR3 DNA sequence: TGTGCCAGCAGTCAACAACCGGGGGCCGGGGAGCTGTTTTTT. The rearrangement links TRBV28 to TRBJ2-2, with a tentative D call TRBD2 (6 bases). Trimming stripped 5 bases from V and 6 bases from J, with 13 bases between. CDR1 and CDR2 from the germline V gene are MDHEN and SYDVKM. The CDR3 contains 14 residues.

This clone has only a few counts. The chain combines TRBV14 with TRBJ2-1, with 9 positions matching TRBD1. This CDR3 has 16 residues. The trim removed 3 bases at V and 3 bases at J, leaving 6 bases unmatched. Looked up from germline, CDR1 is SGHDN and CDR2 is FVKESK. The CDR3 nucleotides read TGTGCCAGCAGCCACCTACAGGGGGCAATCTACAATGAGCAGTTCTTC. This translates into CASSHLQGAIYNEQFF.

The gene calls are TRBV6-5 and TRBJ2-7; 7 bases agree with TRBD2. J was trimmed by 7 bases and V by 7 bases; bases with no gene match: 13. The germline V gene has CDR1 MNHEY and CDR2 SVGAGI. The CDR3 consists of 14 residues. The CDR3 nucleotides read TGTGCCAGCAATTCAGCGGGGATCCTTTCGGAGCAGTACTTC. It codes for CASNSAGILSEQYF.

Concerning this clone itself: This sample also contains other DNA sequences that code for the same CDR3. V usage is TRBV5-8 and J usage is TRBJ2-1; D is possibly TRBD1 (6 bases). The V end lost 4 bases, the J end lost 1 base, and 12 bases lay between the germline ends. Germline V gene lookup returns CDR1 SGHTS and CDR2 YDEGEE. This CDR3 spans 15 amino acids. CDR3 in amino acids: CASSLRGGSYNEQFF. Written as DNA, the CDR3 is TGTGCCAGCAGCCTTCGAGGGGGTTCCTACAATGAGCAGTTCTTC.

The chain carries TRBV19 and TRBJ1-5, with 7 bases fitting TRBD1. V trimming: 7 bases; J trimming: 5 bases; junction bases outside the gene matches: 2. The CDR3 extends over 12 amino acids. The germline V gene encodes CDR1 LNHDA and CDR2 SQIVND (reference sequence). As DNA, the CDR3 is TGTGCCAGTACGACAGGGCATCAGCCCCAGCATTTT. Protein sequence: CASTTGHQPQHF. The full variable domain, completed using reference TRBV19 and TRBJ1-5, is DGGITQSPKYLFRKEGQNVTLSCEQNLNHDAMYWYRQDPGQGLRLIYYSQIVNDFQKGDIAEGYSVSREKKESFPLTVTSAQKNPTAFYLCASTTGHQPQHFGDGTRLSIL.

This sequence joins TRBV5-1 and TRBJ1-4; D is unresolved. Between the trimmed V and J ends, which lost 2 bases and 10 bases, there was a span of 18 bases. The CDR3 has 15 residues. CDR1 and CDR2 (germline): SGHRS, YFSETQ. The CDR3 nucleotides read TGCGCCAGCAGCTTCGGGGAATTAGCGTCGAGAAAACTGTTTTTT. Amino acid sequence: CASSFGELASRKLFF. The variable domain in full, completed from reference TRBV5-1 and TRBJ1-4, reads KAGVTQTPRYLIKTRGQQVTLSCSPISGHRSVSWYQQTPGQGLQFLFEYFSETQRNKGNFPGRFSGRQFSNSRSEMNVSTLELGDSALYLCASSFGELASRKLFFGSGTQLSVL.

The CDR3 coding sequence is TGTGCCAGCACAGGGAACATGAACACTGAAGCTTTCTTT. This encodes CASTGNMNTEAFF. V and J are TRBV2 and TRBJ1-1, with a possible D match to TRBD1 (5 bases). Per the germline V gene, CDR1 is SNHLY and CDR2 is FYNNEI. This CDR3 has 13 residues. Trimming took 7 bases from V and 0 from J, leaving 9 bases between them.

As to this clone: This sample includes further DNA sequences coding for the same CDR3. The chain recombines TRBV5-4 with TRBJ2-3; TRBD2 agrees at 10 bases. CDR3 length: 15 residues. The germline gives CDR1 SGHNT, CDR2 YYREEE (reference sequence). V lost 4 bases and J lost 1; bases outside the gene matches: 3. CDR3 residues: CASSLAGAGTDTQYF. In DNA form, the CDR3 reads TGTGCCAGCAGCCTAGCGGGAGCGGGCACAGATACGCAGTATTTT.

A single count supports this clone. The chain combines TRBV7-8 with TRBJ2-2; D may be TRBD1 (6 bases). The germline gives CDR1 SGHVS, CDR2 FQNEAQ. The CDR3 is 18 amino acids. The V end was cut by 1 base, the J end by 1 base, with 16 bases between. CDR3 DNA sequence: TGTGCCAGCAGCTTAGAGGGAGCCGGGACAAGGAACACCGGGGAGCTGTTTTTT. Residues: CASSLEGAGTRNTGELFF.

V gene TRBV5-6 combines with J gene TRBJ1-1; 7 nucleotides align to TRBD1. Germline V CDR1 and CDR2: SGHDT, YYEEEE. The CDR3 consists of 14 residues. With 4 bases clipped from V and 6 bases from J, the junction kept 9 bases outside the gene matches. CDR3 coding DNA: TGTGCCAGCAGCAACCGGGACAGAATAGCTGAAGCTTTCTTT. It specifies CASSNRDRIAEAFF. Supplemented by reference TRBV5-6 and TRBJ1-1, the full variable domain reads DAGVTQSPTHLIKTRGQQVTLRCSPKSGHDTVSWYQQALGQGPQFIFQYYEEEERQRGNFPDRFSGHQFPNYSSELNVNALLLGDSALYLCASSNRDRIAEAFFGQGTRLTVV.

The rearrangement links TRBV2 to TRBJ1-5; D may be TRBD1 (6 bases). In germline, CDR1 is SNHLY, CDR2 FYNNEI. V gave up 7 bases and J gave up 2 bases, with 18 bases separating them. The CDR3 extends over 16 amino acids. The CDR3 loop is CASMAEQGRGNQPQHF. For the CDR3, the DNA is TGTGCCAGCATGGCGGAACAGGGTAGGGGCAATCAGCCCCAGCATTTT.

In nucleotides, the CDR3 is TGCGCCAGCAGCTTGGGGGCGACATATGGCTACACCTTC. Encoded protein: CASSLGATYGYTF. This chain uses TRBV5-1 with TRBJ1-2; D unclear. The CDR3 consists of 13 residues. The V gene lost 0 bases and the J gene lost 5 bases, with 8 bases spanning the gap. CDR1 and CDR2 (germline): SGHRS, YFSETQ.

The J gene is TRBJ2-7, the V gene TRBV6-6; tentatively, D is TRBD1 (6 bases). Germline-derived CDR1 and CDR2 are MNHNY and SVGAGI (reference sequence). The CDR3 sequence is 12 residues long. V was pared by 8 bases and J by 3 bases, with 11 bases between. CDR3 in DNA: TGTGCCAGCGGATTGACAGGCTACGAGCAGTACTTC. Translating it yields CASGLTGYEQYF.

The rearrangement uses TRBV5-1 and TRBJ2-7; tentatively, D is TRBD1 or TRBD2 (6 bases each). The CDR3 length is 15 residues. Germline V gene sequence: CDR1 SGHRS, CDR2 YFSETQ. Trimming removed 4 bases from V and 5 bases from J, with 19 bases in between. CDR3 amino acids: CASSLVGPEGDEQYF. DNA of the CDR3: TGCGCCAGCAGCCTTGTGGGACCGGAGGGGGACGAGCAGTACTTC. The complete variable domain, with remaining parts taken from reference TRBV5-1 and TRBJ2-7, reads KAGVTQTPRYLIKTRGQQVTLSCSPISGHRSVSWYQQTPGQGLQFLFEYFSETQRNKGNFPGRFSGRQFSNSRSEMNVSTLELGDSALYLCASSLVGPEGDEQYFGPGTRLTVT.

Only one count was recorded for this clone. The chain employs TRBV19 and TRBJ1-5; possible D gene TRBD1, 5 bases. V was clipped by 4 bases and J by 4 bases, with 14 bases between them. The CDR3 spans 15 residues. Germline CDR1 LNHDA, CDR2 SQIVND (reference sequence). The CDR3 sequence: CASSTGRVGNQPQHF. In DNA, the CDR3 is TGTGCCAGTAGTACAGGGAGGGTGGGTAATCAGCCCCAGCATTTT.

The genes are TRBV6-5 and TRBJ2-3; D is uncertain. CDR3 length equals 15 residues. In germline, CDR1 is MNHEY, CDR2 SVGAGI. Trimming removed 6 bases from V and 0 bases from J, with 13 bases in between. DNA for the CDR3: TGTGCCAGCAGCCGCGACATCCTCAGCACAGATACGCAGTATTTT. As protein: CASSRDILSTDTQYF.

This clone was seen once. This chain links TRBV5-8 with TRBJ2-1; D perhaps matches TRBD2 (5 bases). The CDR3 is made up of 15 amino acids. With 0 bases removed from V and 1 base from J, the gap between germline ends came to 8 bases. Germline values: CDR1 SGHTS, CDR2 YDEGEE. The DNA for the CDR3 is TGTGCCAGCAGCTTGGACGGGAAGTCCTACAATGAGCAGTTCTTC. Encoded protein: CASSLDGKSYNEQFF.

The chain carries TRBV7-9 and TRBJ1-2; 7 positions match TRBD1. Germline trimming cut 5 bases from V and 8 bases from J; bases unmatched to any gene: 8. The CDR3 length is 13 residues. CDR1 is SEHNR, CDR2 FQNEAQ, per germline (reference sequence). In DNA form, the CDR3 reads TGTGCCAGCAGCGCTCAGGGGGTGGAGGGCTACACCTTC. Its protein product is CASSAQGVEGYTF.

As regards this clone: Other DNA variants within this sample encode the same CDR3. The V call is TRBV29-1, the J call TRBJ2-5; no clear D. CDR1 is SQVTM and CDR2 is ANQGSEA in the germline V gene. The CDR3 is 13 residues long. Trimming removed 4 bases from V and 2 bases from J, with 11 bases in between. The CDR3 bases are TGCAGCGTTGGAGGACGGATACAAGAGACCCAGTACTTC. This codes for CSVGGRIQETQYF.